This T cell receptor (beta chain) came from a study of blood T cell repertoires in COVID-19. Overall study: Whether acute or convalescent, the COVID-19 samples came from the United States, Italy and Spain. PBMCs, B-cell-depleted T cells, or T cells provided the cDNA or gDNA that made up the material.

Authors' analysis steps: Cell counts per sample came from amplifying reference gene primers. The method was immunoSEQ multiplex PCR; TCRdb's version includes in-frame clones alone and lacks a portion of them. V, J and clone size were drawn from that table, and D and trimming were deduced from the DNA. The data contain tens of thousands of clones, approximately 80% of them singletons. The CDR3 contains 12 residues. J lost 10 bases, V lost 10 bases, and 2 bases had no gene match. Sequencing was carried out using peripheral blood. This sequence originates from a human donor in a cohort sampled during active COVID-19. The V gene is TRBV12-3 or TRBV12-4, the J gene TRBJ2-1; 15 bases agree with TRBD2. CDR3 sequence reads: CANGLAGGEQFF. The DNA of the CDR3 is TGTGCCAATGGACTAGCGGGGGGGGAGCAGTTCTTC.